These 2 T cell receptor beta chains share one sample of origin, sequenced in a study of shared clonotypes between healthy human individuals. Profiling relied on immunoSEQ multiplex PCR, and the TCRdb table lists in-frame clones only, not all of them. Counted here are about 2 million clones, over 85% occurring once; the ten biggest clones make up 0.1% to 0.15%. Sequencing used naive CD4+ T cells sorted from blood. Subset meaning: CD45RA+ positively selected. The receptors stem from a man between 18 and 29 years old in good health.

This rearrangement joins TRBV6-5 to TRBJ2-3; D tentatively fits TRBD1 or TRBD2 (5 bases each). From germline, CDR1 is MNHEY and CDR2 SVGAGI. The CDR3 has 14 residues. V lost 5 bases and J 7 bases, leaving 16 bases between the germline ends. In nucleotides, the CDR3 is TGTGCCAGCAGTCCCGGGACCATCAGACATACGCAGTATTTT. Its protein is CASSPGTIRHTQYF.

The rearrangement links TRBV11-2 to TRBJ2-1, with D perhaps given as TRBD1 or TRBD2 (6 bases each). CDR3 length: 14 amino acids. V was shortened by 3 bases and J by 5 bases, with 11 bases between the two germline ends. Germline values: CDR1 SGHAT, CDR2 FQNNGV. CDR3 amino acids: CASSFGGRNNEQFF. The CDR3 region has the DNA TGTGCCAGCAGCTTCGGGGGCAGGAACAATGAGCAGTTCTTC.